The next 20 T cell receptor beta chains were all read from a single sample in a study of patients and donors after allogeneic stem cell transplantation. Each CDR3 protein gets one entry after TCRdb re-called the RT-PCR reads with MiXCR. The table shows about 960,000 distinct CDR3 sequences, with roughly 18% occurring only once. Sequencing input: blood, either unsorted or a sorted T cell fraction (not recorded which). The receptors were sampled from a human donor who was either an allogeneic HSCT recipient or a stem cell or donor lymphocyte infusion donor (not recorded which). It is not recorded whose cells these are; they may come from a transplant donor.

The chain is built from TRBV20-1 and TRBJ2-1; D uncertain. The CDR3 has 16 amino acids. Between the trimmed V and J ends, which lost 0 bases and 0 bases, there was a span of 12 bases. The germline V gene encodes CDR1 DFQATT and CDR2 SNEGSKA (reference sequence). The CDR3 sequence is CSARDRPRSSYNEQFF. In DNA form, the CDR3 reads TGCAGTGCTAGAGATCGCCCGAGGAGCTCCTACAATGAGCAGTTCTTC.

This clonotype was picked up many times. CDR3 amino acids: CASRELGYNEQFF. The DNA of the CDR3 is TGTGCCAGCAGAGAGCTGGGATACAATGAGCAGTTCTTC. The chain links TRBV12-3 or TRBV12-4 to TRBJ2-1; D remains unclear. V was pared by 6 bases and J by 4 bases, with 10 bases between. The length of the CDR3 is 13 residues.

The J gene is TRBJ1-2, the V gene TRBV7-9, with D uncertain. The CDR3 totals 11 residues. Germline CDR1 SEHNR, CDR2 FQNEAQ (reference sequence). V lost 4 bases, J lost 10 bases, and 10 bases lay in between. CDR3 sequence: CASSSHDFYTF. The CDR3 DNA sequence: TGTGCCAGCAGCTCCCACGACTTCTACACCTTC.

There are a few counts of this clonotype. This chain joins TRBV30 and TRBJ1-2; possibly TRBD1 for D (6 bases). This CDR3 has 13 residues. The V end was cut by 0 bases, the J end by 4 bases, with 9 bases between. In germline, CDR1 is GTSNPN, CDR2 SVGIG (reference sequence). For the CDR3, the DNA is TGTGCCTGGAGTGTAACAGGGTTCTATGGCTACACCTTC. This translates into CAWSVTGFYGYTF.

This clonotype was found many times. The rearrangement joins TRBV20-1 to TRBJ2-1; maybe TRBD1 (7 bases). CDR1 and CDR2 (germline): DFQATT, SNEGSKA (reference sequence). The CDR3 is 14 amino acids. Deletions cut 4 bases from V and 1 base from J, with 11 bases between. The CDR3 loop is CSATTGTSYNEQFF. CDR3 nucleotide sequence: TGCAGTGCTACGACAGGGACTTCCTACAATGAGCAGTTCTTC.

This clonotype has more than one count but fewer than ten. The J gene is TRBJ1-5, the V gene TRBV21-1; TRBD1 is the table's D call, not checked against the DNA. TRBV21-1 is labeled a pseudogene. The CDR3 is made up of 17 amino acids. The CDR3 DNA reads as TGTGCCAGCAGGACGGACGCGGCGACAGGGAAGGATCAGCCCCAGCATTTT. Translated, it gives CASRTDAATGKDQPQHF.

This clonotype was seen more than once but under ten times. V gene TRBV9 combines with J gene TRBJ2-2; 7 nucleotides match TRBD1. The germline gives CDR1 SGDLS, CDR2 YYNGEE. CDR3 length: 13 residues. V gave up 2 bases and J gave up 8 bases; unmatched junction bases: 3. The CDR3, as DNA: TGTGCCAGCAGCGTCAGGGGGTTAGGGGAGCTGTTTTTT. The encoded protein is CASSVRGLGELFF.

V usage is TRBV6-1 and J usage is TRBJ1-1; D is ambiguous. Germline V CDR1 and CDR2: MNHNS, SASEGT. The CDR3 contains 15 residues. Trimming left V 8 bases short and J 1 base short, with 17 bases between. The CDR3: CASLTPRRGNTEAFF. In DNA form, the CDR3 reads TGTGCCAGCCTCACGCCTAGACGAGGGAACACTGAAGCTTTCTTT.

The rearrangement joins TRBV5-6 to TRBJ2-1; D is undetermined. The V and J ends lost 4 bases and 0 bases respectively, with 14 bases between them. This CDR3 has 16 residues. Germline CDR1 is SGHDT and CDR2 is YYEEEE. In nucleotides, the CDR3 is TGTGCCAGCAGCCCCTGGAGCAGGAGCTCCTACAATGAGCAGTTCTTC. This sequence encodes CASSPWSRSSYNEQFF. The full variable domain, in which reference TRBV5-6 and TRBJ2-1 provide the parts outside the CDR3, is DAGVTQSPTHLIKTRGQQVTLRCSPKSGHDTVSWYQQALGQGPQFIFQYYEEEERQRGNFPDRFSGHQFPNYSSELNVNALLLGDSALYLCASSPWSRSSYNEQFFGPGTRLTVL.

The rearrangement joins TRBV7-6 to TRBJ2-7, with D possibly being TRBD1 or TRBD2 (6 bases each). CDR3 length: 16 residues. V lost 2 bases and J lost 2, with 16 bases in between. Germline assignment: CDR1 SGHVS and CDR2 FNYEAQ. The CDR3 coding sequence is TGTGCCAGCAGCTTAAACCCGGGGGCGAGAACCTACGAGCAGTACTTC. Translating gives CASSLNPGARTYEQYF.

This CDR3 is CASSMDRIQETQYF. The CDR3 DNA reads TGTGCCAGCAGCATGGACAGGATTCAAGAGACCCAGTACTTC. This chain connects TRBV7-9 to TRBJ2-5; 7 bases line up with TRBD1. Trimming removed 5 bases from V and 2 bases from J; junction bases left unmatched: 5. CDR3 length equals 14 residues. The germline V gene encodes CDR1 SEHNR and CDR2 FQNEAQ (reference sequence).

The chain is built from TRBV18 and TRBJ2-7; 10 bases map to TRBD2. The trim removed 3 bases at V and 3 bases at J, leaving 8 bases unmatched. Germline CDR1 is KGHSH and CDR2 is LQKENI. The CDR3 length is 16 residues. The CDR3 bases are TGTGCCAGCTCACCCGACCTTAGCGGGAGGAACTACGAGCAGTACTTC. As protein: CASSPDLSGRNYEQYF.

The chain combines TRBV4-3 with TRBJ1-1, with D maybe TRBD1 (5 bases). The length of the CDR3 is 13 residues. Germline V gives CDR1 LGHNA, CDR2 YSLEER. With 1 base removed from V and 10 bases from J, the gap between germline ends came to 13 bases. The CDR3 DNA reads as TGCGCCAGCAGCCAAGGTTGGGGCCAGGTAGCTTTCTTT. As protein: CASSQGWGQVAFF.

The chain is built from TRBV20-1 and TRBJ1-5, with 8 bases aligning to TRBD1. Germline V gives CDR1 DFQATT, CDR2 SNEGSKA (reference sequence). The V gene end was trimmed by 3 bases and the J gene end by 2 bases; junction bases not matched to a gene: 6. The CDR3 runs to 15 residues. CDR3 residues: CSASQDRGGNQPQHF. In DNA form, the CDR3 reads TGCAGTGCTAGCCAAGACAGGGGAGGCAATCAGCCCCAGCATTTT.

The chain employs TRBV20-1 and TRBJ2-3; 13 bases are shared with TRBD2. V trimming: 6 bases; J trimming: 5 bases; junction bases outside the gene matches: 8. CDR3 length: 15 amino acids. The V gene's germline CDR1 is DFQATT and CDR2 SNEGSKA (reference sequence). The CDR3 DNA sequence: TGCAGTGCCACCGGGACTAGCGGGAAAGTAGATACGCAGTATTTT. Its translation is CSATGTSGKVDTQYF.

The chain employs TRBV24-1 and TRBJ2-1; TRBD1 matches at 8 bases. This CDR3 is 13 amino acids long. Germline V gives CDR1 KGHDR, CDR2 SFDVKD. V shed 5 bases and J 9 bases; nucleotides not matched to a gene: 5. CDR3: CATSGQGNGEQFF. As DNA, the CDR3 is TGTGCCACCAGTGGACAGGGGAATGGTGAGCAGTTCTTC.

This clonotype was observed a few times. The chain has TRBV9 and TRBJ2-1; D is possibly TRBD2 (6 bases). V lost 4 bases, J lost 4 bases, and 15 bases lay in between. The V gene's germline CDR1 is SGDLS and CDR2 YYNGEE. This CDR3 is built from 15 residues. The CDR3 DNA is TGTGCCAGCAGCACCCGGGACTTGCCTTACAATGAGCAGTTCTTC. Residues: CASSTRDLPYNEQFF. Variable domain in full (rest from reference TRBV9 and TRBJ2-1): DSGVTQTPKHLITATGQRVTLRCSPRSGDLSVYWYQQSLDQGLQFLIQYYNGEERAKGNILERFSAQQFPDLHSELNLSSLELGDSALYFCASSTRDLPYNEQFFGPGTRLTVL.

CDR3 bases: TGTGCCAGCAGCTCAGGCGGGACAGGACTTACCTACGAGCAGTACTTC. This translates into CASSSGGTGLTYEQYF. The chain carries TRBV7-9 and TRBJ2-7, with 8 bases that match TRBD1. CDR3 length: 16 residues. With V trimmed by 4 bases and J by 2 bases, 10 bases remained unmatched. From germline, CDR1 is SEHNR and CDR2 FQNEAQ (reference sequence).

The V call is TRBV4-2, the J call TRBJ2-7, with TRBD2 identical over 10 bases. V lost 0 bases, J lost 1 base, and 3 bases stayed unmatched. The CDR3 has 16 amino acids. The germline V gene encodes CDR1 LGHNA and CDR2 YNFKEQ. The CDR3 sequence is CASSQELAGVSYEQYF. The CDR3 DNA reads TGTGCCAGCAGCCAAGAGCTAGCGGGAGTTTCCTACGAGCAGTACTTC.

The table lists this clonotype with a count of one. For the CDR3, the DNA is TGTGCCAGCAGCTTTGAAAGCGCGTCACCAGATACGCAGTATTTT. This gives the protein CASSFESASPDTQYF. The rearrangement uses TRBV5-6 and TRBJ2-3; no definite D call. The V and J ends lost 2 bases and 4 bases respectively, with 14 bases between them. This CDR3 is built from 15 residues. Germline assignment: CDR1 SGHDT and CDR2 YYEEEE.